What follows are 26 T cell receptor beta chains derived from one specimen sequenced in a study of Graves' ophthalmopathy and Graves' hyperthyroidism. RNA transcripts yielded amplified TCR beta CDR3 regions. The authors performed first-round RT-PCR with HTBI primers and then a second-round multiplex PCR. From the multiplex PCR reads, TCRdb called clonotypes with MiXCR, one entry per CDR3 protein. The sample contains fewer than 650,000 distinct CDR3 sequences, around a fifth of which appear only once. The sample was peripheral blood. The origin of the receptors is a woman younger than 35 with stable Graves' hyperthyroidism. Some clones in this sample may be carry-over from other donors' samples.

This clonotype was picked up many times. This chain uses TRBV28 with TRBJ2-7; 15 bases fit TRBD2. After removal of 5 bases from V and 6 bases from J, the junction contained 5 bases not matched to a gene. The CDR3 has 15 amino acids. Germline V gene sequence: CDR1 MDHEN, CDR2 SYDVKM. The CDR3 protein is CASSPGTSGRREQYF. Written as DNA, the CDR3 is TGTGCCAGCAGTCCAGGGACTAGCGGGAGGCGCGAGCAGTACTTC.

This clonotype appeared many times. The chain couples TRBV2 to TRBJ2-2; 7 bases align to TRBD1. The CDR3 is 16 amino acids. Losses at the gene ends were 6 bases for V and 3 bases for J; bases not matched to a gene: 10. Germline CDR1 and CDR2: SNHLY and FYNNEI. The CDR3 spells CASRDNRGSDTGELFF. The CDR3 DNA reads TGTGCCAGCAGGGACAACAGGGGATCTGACACCGGGGAGCTGTTTTTT.

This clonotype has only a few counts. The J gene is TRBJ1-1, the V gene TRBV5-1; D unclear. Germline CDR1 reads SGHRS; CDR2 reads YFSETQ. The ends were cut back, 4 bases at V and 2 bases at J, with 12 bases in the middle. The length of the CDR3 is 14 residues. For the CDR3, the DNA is TGCGCCAGCAGCCGACCCACAAGAAACACTGAAGCTTTCTTT. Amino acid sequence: CASSRPTRNTEAFF.

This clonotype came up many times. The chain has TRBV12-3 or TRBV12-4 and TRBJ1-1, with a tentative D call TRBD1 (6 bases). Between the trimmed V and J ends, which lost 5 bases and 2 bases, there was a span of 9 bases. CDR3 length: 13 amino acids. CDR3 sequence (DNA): TGTGCCAGCAGTGGGACACCTAACACTGAAGCTTTCTTT. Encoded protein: CASSGTPNTEAFF.

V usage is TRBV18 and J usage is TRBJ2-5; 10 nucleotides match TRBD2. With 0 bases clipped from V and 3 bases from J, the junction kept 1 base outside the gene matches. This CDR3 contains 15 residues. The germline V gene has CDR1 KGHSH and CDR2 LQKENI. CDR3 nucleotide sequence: TGTGCCAGCTCACCACCGGGACTAGCGAAAGAGACCCAGTACTTC. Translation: CASSPPGLAKETQYF.

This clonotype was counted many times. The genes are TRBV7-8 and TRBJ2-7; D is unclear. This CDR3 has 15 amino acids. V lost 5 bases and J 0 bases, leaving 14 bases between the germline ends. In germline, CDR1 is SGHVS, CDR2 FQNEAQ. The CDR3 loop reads CASSVGQSPSYEQYF. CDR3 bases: TGTGCCAGCAGCGTAGGGCAGTCCCCCTCCTACGAGCAGTACTTC.

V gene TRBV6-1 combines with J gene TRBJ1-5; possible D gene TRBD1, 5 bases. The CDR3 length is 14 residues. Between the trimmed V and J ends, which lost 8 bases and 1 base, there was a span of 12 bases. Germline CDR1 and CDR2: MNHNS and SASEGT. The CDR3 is CASGTLGSNQPQHF. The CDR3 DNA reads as TGTGCCAGCGGGACCTTAGGGAGCAATCAGCCCCAGCATTTT.

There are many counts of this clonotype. The DNA for the CDR3 is TGTGCCAGCAGTTTATCGCCGGGAGGGAGTAACTATGGCTACACCTTC. Translation gives CASSLSPGGSNYGYTF. The rearrangement links TRBV28 to TRBJ1-2; D gene uncertain. The CDR3 has 16 residues. V was pared by 1 base and J by 1 base, with 13 bases between. Germline CDR1 is MDHEN and CDR2 is SYDVKM.

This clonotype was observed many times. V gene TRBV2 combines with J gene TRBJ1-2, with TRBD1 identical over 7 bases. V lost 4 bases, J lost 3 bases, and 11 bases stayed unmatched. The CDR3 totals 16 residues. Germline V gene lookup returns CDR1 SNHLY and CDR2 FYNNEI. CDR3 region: CASSVTIRGGDYGYTF. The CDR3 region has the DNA TGTGCCAGCAGTGTTACTATCAGGGGGGGAGACTATGGCTACACCTTC. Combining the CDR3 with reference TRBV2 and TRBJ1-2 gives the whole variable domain EPEVTQTPSHQVTQMGQEVILRCVPISNHLYFYWYRQILGQKVEFLVSFYNNEISEKSEIFDDQFSVERPDGSNFTLKIRSTKLEDSAMYFCASSVTIRGGDYGYTFGSGTRLTVV.

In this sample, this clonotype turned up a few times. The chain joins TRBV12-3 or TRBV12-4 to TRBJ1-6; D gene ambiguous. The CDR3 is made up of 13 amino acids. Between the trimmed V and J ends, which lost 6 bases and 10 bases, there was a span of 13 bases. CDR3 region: CASSPIAGSPLHF. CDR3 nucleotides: TGTGCCAGCAGCCCAATCGCGGGGTCACCCCTCCACTTT.

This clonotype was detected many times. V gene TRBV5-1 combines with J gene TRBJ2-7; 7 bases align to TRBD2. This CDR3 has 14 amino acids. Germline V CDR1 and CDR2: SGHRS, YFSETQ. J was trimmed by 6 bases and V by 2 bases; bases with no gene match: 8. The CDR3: CASSLGISSGEQYF. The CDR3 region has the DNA TGCGCCAGCAGCTTAGGGATCTCTAGCGGCGAGCAGTACTTC.

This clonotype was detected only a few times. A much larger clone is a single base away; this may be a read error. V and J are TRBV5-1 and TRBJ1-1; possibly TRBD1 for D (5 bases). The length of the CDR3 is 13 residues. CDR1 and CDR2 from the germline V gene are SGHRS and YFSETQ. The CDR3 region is CASTLMEDTEACF. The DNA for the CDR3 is TGCGCCAGCACGTTGATGGAGGACACTGAAGCTTGCTTT. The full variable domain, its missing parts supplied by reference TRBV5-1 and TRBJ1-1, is KAGVTQTPRYLIKTRGQQVTLSCSPISGHRSVSWYQQTPGQGLQFLFEYFSETQRNKGNFPGRFSGRQFSNSRSEMNVSTLELGDSALYLCASTLMEDTEACFGQGTRLTVV.

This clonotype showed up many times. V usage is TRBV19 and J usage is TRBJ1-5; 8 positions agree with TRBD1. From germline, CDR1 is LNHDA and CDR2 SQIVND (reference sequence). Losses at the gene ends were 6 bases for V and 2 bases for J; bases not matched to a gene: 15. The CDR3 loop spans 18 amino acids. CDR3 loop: CASRKNDRGGTGNQPQHF. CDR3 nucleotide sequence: TGTGCCAGTAGGAAGAACGACAGGGGAGGGACCGGCAATCAGCCCCAGCATTTT.

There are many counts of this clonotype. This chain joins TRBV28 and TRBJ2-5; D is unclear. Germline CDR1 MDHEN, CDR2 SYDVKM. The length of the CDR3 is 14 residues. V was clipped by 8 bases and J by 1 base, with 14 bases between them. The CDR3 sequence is CASWSSPFQETQYF. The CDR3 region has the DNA TGTGCCAGCTGGAGCTCCCCTTTCCAAGAGACCCAGTACTTC.

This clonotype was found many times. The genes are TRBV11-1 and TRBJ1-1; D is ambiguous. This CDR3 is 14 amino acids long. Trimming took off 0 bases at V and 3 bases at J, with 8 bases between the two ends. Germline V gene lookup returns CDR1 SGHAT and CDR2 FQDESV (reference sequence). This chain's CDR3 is CASSLAGGHTEAFF. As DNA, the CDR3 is TGTGCCAGCAGCTTAGCGGGCGGACACACTGAAGCTTTCTTT.

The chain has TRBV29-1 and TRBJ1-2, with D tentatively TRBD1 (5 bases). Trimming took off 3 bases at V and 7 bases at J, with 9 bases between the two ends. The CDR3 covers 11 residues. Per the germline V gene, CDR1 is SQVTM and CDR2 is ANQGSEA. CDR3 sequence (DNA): TGCAGCGTTGAGCAGGGACTTGGCTACACCTTC. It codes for CSVEQGLGYTF.

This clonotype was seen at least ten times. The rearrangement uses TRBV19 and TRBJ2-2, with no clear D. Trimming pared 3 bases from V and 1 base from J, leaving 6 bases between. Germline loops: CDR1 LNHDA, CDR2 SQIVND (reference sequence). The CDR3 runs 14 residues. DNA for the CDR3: TGTGCCAGTAGTATCGTACAGAACACCGGGGAGCTGTTTTTT. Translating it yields CASSIVQNTGELFF.

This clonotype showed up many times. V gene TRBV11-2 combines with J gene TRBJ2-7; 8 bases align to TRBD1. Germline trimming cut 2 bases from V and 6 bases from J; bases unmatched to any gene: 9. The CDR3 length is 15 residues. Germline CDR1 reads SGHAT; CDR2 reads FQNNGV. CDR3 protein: CASSLWSGTGGEQYF. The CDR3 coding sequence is TGTGCCAGCAGCTTATGGTCCGGGACAGGAGGCGAGCAGTACTTC.

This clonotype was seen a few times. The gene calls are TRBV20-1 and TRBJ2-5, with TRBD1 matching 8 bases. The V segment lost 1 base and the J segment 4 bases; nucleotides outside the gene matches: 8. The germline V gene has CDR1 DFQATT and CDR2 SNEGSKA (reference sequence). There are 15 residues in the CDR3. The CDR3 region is CSARGAGRGRETQYF. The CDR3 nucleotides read TGCAGTGCTAGAGGTGCGGGCAGGGGGCGAGAGACCCAGTACTTC.

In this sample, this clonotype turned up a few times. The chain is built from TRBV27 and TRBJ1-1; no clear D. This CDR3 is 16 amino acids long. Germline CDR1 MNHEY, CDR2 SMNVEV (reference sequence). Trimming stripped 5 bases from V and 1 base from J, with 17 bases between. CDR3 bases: TGTGCCAGCAGTCCGAAGTCGACCGGCCGGAACACTGAAGCTTTCTTT. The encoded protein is CASSPKSTGRNTEAFF.

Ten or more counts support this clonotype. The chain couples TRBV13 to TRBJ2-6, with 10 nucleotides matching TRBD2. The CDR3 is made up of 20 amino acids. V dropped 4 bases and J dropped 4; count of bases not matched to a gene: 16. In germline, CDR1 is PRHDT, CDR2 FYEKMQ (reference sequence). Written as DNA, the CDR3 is TGTGCCAGCAGCTCAATAGGGCCGGGACTAGCGAGTTCGGGGGCCAACGTCCTGACTTTC. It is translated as CASSSIGPGLASSGANVLTF.

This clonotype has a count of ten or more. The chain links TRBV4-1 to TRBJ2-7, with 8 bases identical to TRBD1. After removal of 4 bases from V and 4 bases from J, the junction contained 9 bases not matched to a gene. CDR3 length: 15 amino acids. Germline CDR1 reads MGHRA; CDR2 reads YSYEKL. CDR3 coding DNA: TGCGCCAGCAGCCCTTCGACAGGGGCGGGATACGAGCAGTACTTC. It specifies CASSPSTGAGYEQYF.

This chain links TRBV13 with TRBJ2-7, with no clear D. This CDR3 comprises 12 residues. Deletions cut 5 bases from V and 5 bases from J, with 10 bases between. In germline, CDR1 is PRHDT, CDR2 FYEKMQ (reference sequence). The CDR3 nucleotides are TGTGCCAGCAGCCTAAGCTCGGACGAGCAGTACTTC. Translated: CASSLSSDEQYF.

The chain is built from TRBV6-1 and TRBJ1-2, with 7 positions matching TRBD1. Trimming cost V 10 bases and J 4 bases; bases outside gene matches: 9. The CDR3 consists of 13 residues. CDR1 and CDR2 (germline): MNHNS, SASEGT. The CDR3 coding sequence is TGTGCCACCACAGGGGACCTCTCCTATGGCTACACCTTC. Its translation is CATTGDLSYGYTF.

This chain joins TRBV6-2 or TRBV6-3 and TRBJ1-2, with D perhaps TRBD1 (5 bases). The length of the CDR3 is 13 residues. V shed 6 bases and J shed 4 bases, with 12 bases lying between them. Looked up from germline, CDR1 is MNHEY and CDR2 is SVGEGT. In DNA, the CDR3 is TGTGCCAGCAGCCAACCGGGGGTCTATGGCTACACCTTC. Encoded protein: CASSQPGVYGYTF.

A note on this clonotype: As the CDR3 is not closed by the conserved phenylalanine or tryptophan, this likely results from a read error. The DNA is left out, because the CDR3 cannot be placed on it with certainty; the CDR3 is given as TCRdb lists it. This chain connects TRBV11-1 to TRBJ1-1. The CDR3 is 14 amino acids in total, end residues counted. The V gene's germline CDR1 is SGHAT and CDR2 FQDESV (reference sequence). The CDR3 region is CASSLGGVNTEALV.